The 31 T cell receptor beta chains below all came from one sample that was sequenced in a study of T cells in Graves' hyperthyroidism and ophthalmopathy. Template material for amplifying TCR beta CDR3 regions consisted of RNA transcripts. First-round RT-PCR targeting the TCR CDR3 was performed with the HTBI primer set. TCRdb re-called the multiplex PCR reads through MiXCR, storing one row per CDR3 protein. There are 280,000 or so distinct CDR3 sequences in the sample; less than 30% occur only once, and approximately 25% lies in the top ten. The sample was blood. The receptor source for this set is a man aged 40-49 years with Graves' hyperthyroidism that later progressed to Graves' ophthalmopathy.

This sequence joins TRBV6-1 and TRBJ2-7; no clear D gene. Germline CDR1 is MNHNS and CDR2 is SASEGT. CDR3 size: 15 residues. V lost 1 base, J lost 4 bases, and 14 bases lay in between. CDR3 sequence reads: CASSEVQQIRYEQYF. The CDR3 DNA reads as TGTGCCAGCAGTGAAGTCCAACAAATCCGGTACGAGCAGTACTTC.

This clonotype was detected many times. This chain uses TRBV12-3 or TRBV12-4 with TRBJ2-7; 8 bases line up with TRBD1. The CDR3 sequence is 14 residues long. V lost 6 bases, J lost 2 bases, and 6 bases stayed unmatched. The CDR3 region has the DNA TGTGCCAGCAGCGGGACAGGACTTCCCTACGAGCAGTACTTC. Translating gives CASSGTGLPYEQYF.

The gene calls are TRBV19 and TRBJ1-1, with D unclear. The ends were cut back, 3 bases at V and 1 base at J, with 6 bases in the middle. This CDR3 is 13 amino acids long. Germline CDR1 and CDR2: LNHDA and SQIVND (reference sequence). CDR3 protein: CASSIPGNTEAFF. The DNA for the CDR3 is TGTGCCAGTAGTATCCCAGGGAACACTGAAGCTTTCTTT.

J is TRBJ1-5 and V is TRBV19; D ambiguous. Between the trimmed V and J ends, which lost 3 bases and 1 base, there was a span of 7 bases. Germline assignment: CDR1 LNHDA and CDR2 SQIVND (reference sequence). This CDR3 comprises 14 residues. The CDR3 nucleotides are TGTGCCAGTAGTATGTCGGGAAGCAATCAGCCCCAGCATTTT. This translates into CASSMSGSNQPQHF.

The chain employs TRBV6-1 and TRBJ2-5; 8 bases line up with TRBD2. This CDR3 has 15 residues. CDR1 is MNHNS, CDR2 SASEGT, per germline. After removal of 5 bases from V and 5 bases from J, the junction contained 10 bases not matched to a gene. CDR3 sequence: CASSPPSGGEETQYF. The CDR3 nucleotides read TGTGCCAGCAGTCCGCCGAGCGGGGGAGAGGAGACCCAGTACTTC.

This rearrangement joins TRBV2 to TRBJ2-2; no clear D. The CDR3 loop spans 14 amino acids. The V and J ends lost 4 bases and 4 bases respectively, with 10 bases between them. Per the germline V gene, CDR1 is SNHLY and CDR2 is FYNNEI. Here the CDR3 DNA reads TGTGCCAGCAGTGCGGCCGGCAGCACCGGGGAGCTGTTTTTT. This sequence encodes CASSAAGSTGELFF. The full variable domain, with the rest looked up from reference TRBV2 and TRBJ2-2, is EPEVTQTPSHQVTQMGQEVILRCVPISNHLYFYWYRQILGQKVEFLVSFYNNEISEKSEIFDDQFSVERPDGSNFTLKIRSTKLEDSAMYFCASSAAGSTGELFFGEGSRLTVL.

CDR3 DNA: TGTGCCAGCAGTTCCAAAAAGACAGGGGACGAGCAGTACTTC. Translation gives CASSSKKTGDEQYF. The chain joins TRBV12-3 or TRBV12-4 to TRBJ2-7, with 8 nucleotides matching TRBD1. There are 14 residues in the CDR3. The trim removed 4 bases at V and 5 bases at J, leaving 7 bases unmatched.

This clonotype was found many times. The CDR3 is CATSNMITEAFF. In nucleotides, the CDR3 is TGTGCCACCAGCAATATGATCACTGAAGCTTTCTTT. The chain links TRBV15 to TRBJ1-1, with no clear D. This CDR3 region has 12 residues. From germline, CDR1 is LNHNV and CDR2 YYDKDF (reference sequence). V lost 4 bases and J 4 bases, leaving 7 bases between the germline ends.

This clonotype was found many times. The chain combines TRBV6-2 or TRBV6-3 with TRBJ1-1; D is undetermined. Germline V gene sequence: CDR1 MNHEY, CDR2 SVGEGT. CDR3 length: 19 residues. V was clipped by 4 bases and J by 1 base, with 25 bases between them. The CDR3 region has the DNA TGTGCCAGCAGTTGGTTTGTATCGGACGCCCCCCCGCAGAACACTGAAGCTTTCTTT. This translates into CASSWFVSDAPPQNTEAFF.

Many counts were recorded for this clonotype. This rearrangement joins TRBV28 to TRBJ2-7; 8 bases line up with TRBD2. This CDR3 region has 14 residues. Trimming removed 7 bases from V and 6 bases from J; junction bases left unmatched: 11. CDR1 and CDR2 from the germline V gene are MDHEN and SYDVKM. This chain's CDR3 is CASKGSGEVSEQYF. The CDR3 nucleotides read TGTGCCAGCAAGGGTAGCGGGGAGGTGAGCGAGCAGTACTTC.

At least ten counts were recorded for this clonotype. The gene calls are TRBV2 and TRBJ2-2, with 8 bases fitting TRBD2. The CDR3 has 15 residues. Per germline, CDR1 SNHLY and CDR2 FYNNEI. Trimming removed 9 bases from V and 3 bases from J; junction bases left unmatched: 9. This CDR3 reads CARRKLADHTGELFF. The CDR3 DNA is TGTGCCAGAAGGAAACTAGCGGACCACACCGGGGAGCTGTTTTTT.

V usage is TRBV12-3 or TRBV12-4 and J usage is TRBJ2-7; tentatively, D is TRBD2 (5 bases). This CDR3 spans 14 amino acids. The V end lost 5 bases, the J end lost 5 bases, and 16 bases lay between the germline ends. This chain's CDR3 is CASSQVDLDHEQYF. CDR3 DNA sequence: TGTGCCAGCAGTCAAGTGGACTTGGACCACGAGCAGTACTTC.

This clonotype appeared many times. This rearrangement joins TRBV7-8 to TRBJ2-5, with D maybe TRBD1 (5 bases). V lost 7 bases and J lost 1, with 10 bases in between. Germline V CDR1 and CDR2: SGHVS, FQNEAQ. The CDR3 length is 13 residues. CDR3 sequence: CASTRGSQETQYF. CDR3 DNA sequence: TGTGCCAGCACAAGGGGCTCCCAAGAGACCCAGTACTTC.

In nucleotides, the CDR3 is TGTGCCAGCAGCCAACAGGGGGCTGGGCACACTGAAGCTTTCTTT. It yields the protein CASSQQGAGHTEAFF. This sequence joins TRBV6-2 or TRBV6-3 and TRBJ1-1, with 9 bases aligning to TRBD1. Looked up from germline, CDR1 is MNHEY and CDR2 is SVGEGT. The CDR3 runs to 15 residues. Trimming at V came to 6 bases and at J to 3 bases, leaving 8 bases not matched to a gene.

This clonotype was picked up many times. The chain joins TRBV24-1 to TRBJ1-1; D is possibly TRBD1 (5 bases). The CDR3 is 13 amino acids. V dropped 8 bases and J dropped 1 base, with 10 bases sitting between them. Germline V gene lookup returns CDR1 KGHDR and CDR2 SFDVKD. CDR3 sequence reads: CATKDRGNTEAFF. Written as DNA, the CDR3 is TGTGCCACCAAAGACAGAGGGAACACTGAAGCTTTCTTT.

This clonotype was seen many times. V usage is TRBV5-1 and J usage is TRBJ2-2, with D possibly matching TRBD2 (7 bases). Germline lookup yields CDR1 SGHRS and CDR2 YFSETQ. Trimming removed 7 bases at V and 2 bases at J, with 12 bases between. The CDR3 sequence is 14 residues long. For the CDR3, the DNA is TGCGCCAGCGGCACGGGGGGCAACACCGGGGAGCTGTTTTTT. Translating gives CASGTGGNTGELFF.

This clonotype was seen ten or more times. This chain links TRBV25-1 with TRBJ1-1, with 9 bases matching TRBD1. The CDR3 has 16 residues. The V gene end was trimmed by 3 bases and the J gene end by 0 bases; junction bases not matched to a gene: 5. Germline-derived CDR1 and CDR2 are MGHDK and SYGVNS. The CDR3 DNA follows: TGTGCCAGCAGTGACCGCCGGACAGGGGTGAACACTGAAGCTTTCTTT. It encodes CASSDRRTGVNTEAFF. Drawing the rest from reference TRBV25-1 and TRBJ1-1, the complete variable domain is EADIYQTPRYLVIGTGKKITLECSQTMGHDKMYWYQQDPGMELHLIHYSYGVNSTEKGDLSSESTVSRIRTEHFPLTLESARPSHTSQYLCASSDRRTGVNTEAFFGQGTRLTVV.

This clonotype was recorded a few times. The chain recombines TRBV11-2 with TRBJ2-5; D ambiguous. CDR1 and CDR2 (germline): SGHAT, FQNNGV. The CDR3 runs to 14 residues. With 2 bases removed from V and 0 bases from J, the gap between germline ends came to 7 bases. The CDR3 spells CASSLRANQETQYF. CDR3 DNA: TGTGCCAGCAGCTTAAGGGCAAACCAAGAGACCCAGTACTTC.

The chain combines TRBV7-2 with TRBJ1-1; D is ambiguous. CDR3 length: 12 residues. V was pared by 5 bases and J by 6 bases, with 10 bases between. Germline V lookup: CDR1 SGHTA, CDR2 FQGNSA. CDR3 amino acids: CASSLQRAEAFF. CDR3 DNA sequence: TGTGCCAGCAGCCTCCAACGTGCTGAAGCTTTCTTT.

This clonotype was counted many times. The rearrangement joins TRBV28 to TRBJ2-7; D is possibly TRBD2 (7 bases). V lost 7 bases and J lost 9, with 13 bases in between. CDR3 length equals 11 residues. Germline V gene data show CDR1 as MDHEN and CDR2 as SYDVKM. CDR3 coding DNA: TGTGCCAGCACCCCGGGGGGCGCGCAGTACTTC. Protein sequence: CASTPGGAQYF.

The V and J genes are TRBV28 and TRBJ2-2, with D maybe TRBD2 (6 bases). V gave up 5 bases and J gave up 4 bases, with 23 bases separating them. This CDR3 comprises 18 residues. CDR1 and CDR2 (germline): MDHEN, SYDVKM. The DNA for the CDR3 is TGTGCCAGCAGTCCAAACCTAACCGGGAGTGGTCGCACCGGGGAGCTGTTTTTT. Encoded protein: CASSPNLTGSGRTGELFF.

A few counts support this clonotype. V usage is TRBV2 and J usage is TRBJ2-2; D could derive from TRBD1 or TRBD2 (7 bases each). The CDR3 has 17 residues. With 7 bases removed from V and 2 bases from J, the gap between germline ends came to 20 bases. Germline CDR1 is SNHLY and CDR2 is FYNNEI. CDR3 nucleotide sequence: TGTGCCAGCACGCTCAGGGGGGGGCGACCTAACACCGGGGAGCTGTTTTTT. Protein sequence: CASTLRGGRPNTGELFF. Filled out from reference TRBV2 and TRBJ2-2, the complete variable domain reads EPEVTQTPSHQVTQMGQEVILRCVPISNHLYFYWYRQILGQKVEFLVSFYNNEISEKSEIFDDQFSVERPDGSNFTLKIRSTKLEDSAMYFCASTLRGGRPNTGELFFGEGSRLTVL.

This clonotype has ten or more counts. The chain is built from TRBV24-1 and TRBJ2-7, with D perhaps TRBD1 (6 bases). Trimming pared 2 bases from V and 1 base from J, leaving 14 bases between. There are 16 residues in the CDR3. The germline gives CDR1 KGHDR, CDR2 SFDVKD. DNA of the CDR3: TGTGCCACCAGTGATTCTAAACAGGGTTCTTCCTACGAGCAGTACTTC. It encodes CATSDSKQGSSYEQYF.

This clonotype was counted many times. This chain uses TRBV29-1 with TRBJ1-2; D is possibly TRBD1 (5 bases). The CDR3 is 15 residues long. Trimming removed 7 bases from V and 4 bases from J, with 22 bases in between. CDR1 and CDR2 (germline): SQVTM, ANQGSEA. CDR3 DNA sequence: TGCAGCGGGGGGGACGAAGGATTGGTAGGCTATGGCTACACCTTC. Encoded protein: CSGGDEGLVGYGYTF.

This clonotype was seen many times. The V gene is TRBV20-1, the J gene TRBJ1-1; TRBD1 is a possible D gene (5 bases). Trimming pared 3 bases from V and 1 base from J, leaving 12 bases between. CDR1 is DFQATT, CDR2 SNEGSKA, per germline (reference sequence). The length of the CDR3 is 14 residues. CDR3 bases: TGCAGTGCTAGCCGGGACTCTTGGAACACTGAAGCTTTCTTT. Translation: CSASRDSWNTEAFF.

This clonotype was found many times. The junction does not match germline at one end; this may be a read error. The chain recombines TRBV20-1 with TRBJ1-1; D gene ambiguous. The CDR3 spans 17 residues. The germline V gene encodes CDR1 DFQATT and CDR2 SNEGSKA (reference sequence). CDR3 in amino acids: CSVRDVSVSSGSDLVPF. CDR3 nucleotide sequence: TGCAGTGTTAGAGATGTTTCTGTTAGCTCTGGATCGGATCTGGTGCCCTTT.

J is TRBJ1-2 and V is TRBV6-1; D remains ambiguous. V lost 7 bases and J lost 6, with 18 bases in between. The CDR3 totals 14 residues. Looked up from germline, CDR1 is MNHNS and CDR2 is SASEGT. The CDR3 protein is CASTSVGSLHGYTF. In nucleotides, the CDR3 is TGTGCCAGCACCTCCGTCGGATCCCTGCATGGCTACACCTTC.

In its sample, this clonotype was seen many times. The chain recombines TRBV5-1 with TRBJ2-7; no clear D gene. CDR1 SGHRS and CDR2 YFSETQ come from the germline V gene. This CDR3 has 15 residues. Trimming removed 3 bases at V and 2 bases at J, with 15 bases between. The CDR3 is CASSYSAEPPYEQYF. The CDR3 nucleotides are TGCGCCAGCAGCTACTCTGCGGAGCCCCCCTACGAGCAGTACTTC. The whole variable domain, filled in from reference TRBV5-1 and TRBJ2-7, reads KAGVTQTPRYLIKTRGQQVTLSCSPISGHRSVSWYQQTPGQGLQFLFEYFSETQRNKGNFPGRFSGRQFSNSRSEMNVSTLELGDSALYLCASSYSAEPPYEQYFGPGTRLTVT.

This clonotype was picked up many times. J is TRBJ2-7 and V is TRBV7-8; the D is unclear. Germline V gives CDR1 SGHVS, CDR2 FQNEAQ. Between the trimmed V and J ends, which lost 2 bases and 3 bases, there was a span of 8 bases. The CDR3 length is 13 residues. Here the CDR3 reads CASSLLGYYEQYF. In DNA form, the CDR3 reads TGTGCCAGCAGCTTACTCGGGTACTACGAGCAGTACTTC.

This clonotype was observed a single time. The chain uses TRBV6-2 or TRBV6-3 and TRBJ1-1, with 9 bases identical to TRBD1. In germline, CDR1 is MNHEY, CDR2 SVGEGT. J was trimmed by 4 bases and V by 2 bases; bases with no gene match: 8. CDR3 length: 16 residues. CDR3 sequence: CASSYPKGTGPTEAFF. The DNA of the CDR3 is TGTGCCAGCAGTTACCCCAAAGGGACAGGGCCCACTGAAGCTTTCTTT.

The rearrangement uses TRBV10-3 and TRBJ1-2; D perhaps matches TRBD1 (5 bases). The CDR3 contains 16 residues. Germline V gives CDR1 ENHRY, CDR2 SYGVKD. V lost 0 bases and J 4 bases, leaving 15 bases between the germline ends. This CDR3 is CAISESPTQGAYGYTF. The CDR3 DNA is TGTGCCATCAGTGAGTCCCCAACCCAAGGGGCCTATGGCTACACCTTC.